This TCR beta chain was found in a study of shared clonotypes between healthy human individuals. Study context: Each donor's CD4 naive and CD4 memory cells filled three plates apiece, CD8 naive two, and CD8 memory one.

The table came from immunoSEQ multiplex PCR; TCRdb's copy has only in-frame clones and leaves some out. The data show approximately 2,000,000 clones, about 93% seen once. The naive CD8 fraction comprised CD45RO-negative cells positively selected for CCR7 and excluded terminally differentiated effector memory CD45RA+ cells. CDR3 length equals 16 residues. Germline V gene data show CDR1 as SGHDT and CDR2 as YYEEEE. The V and J ends lost 4 bases and 3 bases respectively, with 17 bases between them. The sequenced sample was naive CD8+ T cells from PBMCs. This chain connects TRBV5-6 to TRBJ1-5; D unclear. The sequence came from a man between 18 and 35 years old in good health. Some clones in this sample may be carry-over from other donors' samples. This CDR3 reads CASSLASGVDNQPQHF. For the CDR3, the DNA is TGTGCCAGCAGCCTGGCGTCCGGGGTGGACAATCAGCCCCAGCATTTT.